The 18 T cell receptor beta chains given below trace back to one sample, sequenced in a study of T cells in Graves' hyperthyroidism and ophthalmopathy. There were TCR beta CDR3 regions amplified from RNA transcripts. Researchers ran a first-round RT-PCR on the TCR CDR3 using the HTBI primer set. TCRdb reprocessed the multiplex PCR reads with MiXCR, giving one entry per CDR3 protein. The data show fewer than 300,000 distinct CDR3 sequences, with approximately 14% seen just once and under 35% held by the top ten. Sequencing was done on a sample of blood. The receptor set was obtained from a woman aged 45 to 65 with Graves' hyperthyroidism that later progressed to Graves' ophthalmopathy.

This clonotype has ten or more counts. This rearrangement joins TRBV20-1 to TRBJ2-1; D ambiguous. The CDR3 sequence is 14 residues long. The germline CDR1 and CDR2 sequences are DFQATT and SNEGSKA (reference sequence). Between the trimmed V and J ends, which lost 7 bases and 7 bases, there was a span of 20 bases. The CDR3 sequence is CSVGGMAYGNEQFF. In DNA form, the CDR3 reads TGCAGTGTGGGCGGAATGGCCTATGGAAATGAGCAGTTCTTC.

J is TRBJ2-7 and V is TRBV9; D remains ambiguous. The CDR3 is 11 amino acids. The germline V gene encodes CDR1 SGDLS and CDR2 YYNGEE. The V gene lost 0 bases and the J gene lost 6 bases, with 4 bases spanning the gap. The CDR3 coding sequence is TGTGCCAGCAGCGTAGGAACCGAGCAGTACTTC. Its translation is CASSVGTEQYF.

This clonotype was detected many times. This chain connects TRBV30 to TRBJ1-1, with D tentatively TRBD1 (5 bases). Germline V gene sequence: CDR1 GTSNPN, CDR2 SVGIG (reference sequence). The V and J ends lost 2 bases and 4 bases respectively, with 11 bases between them. This CDR3 spans 13 amino acids. CDR3 DNA sequence: TGTGCCTGGAGTCCCCCTGACAGCACTGAAGCTTTCTTT. This sequence encodes CAWSPPDSTEAFF.

This clonotype was observed a handful of times. The rearrangement joins TRBV4-2 to TRBJ1-1; the D gene is possibly TRBD1 (5 bases). Germline-derived CDR1 and CDR2 are LGHNA and YNFKEQ. The CDR3 sequence is 17 residues long. V lost 0 bases to trimming and J lost 5 bases, with 19 bases between them. The CDR3 protein is CASSQDLLQGRGTEAFF. The CDR3 coding sequence is TGTGCCAGCAGCCAAGATCTTCTCCAGGGACGTGGGACTGAAGCTTTCTTT.

This clonotype was seen at least ten times. The rearrangement uses TRBV28 and TRBJ2-1; D gene unclear. Trimming left V 4 bases short and J 0 bases short, with 16 bases between. There are 17 residues in the CDR3. CDR1 and CDR2 (germline): MDHEN, SYDVKM. CDR3: CASSSHPYGSSYNEQFF. CDR3 nucleotides: TGTGCCAGCAGTTCTCATCCGTACGGTAGCTCCTACAATGAGCAGTTCTTC.

This clonotype has more than one count but fewer than ten. V usage is TRBV10-1 and J usage is TRBJ2-1, with 8 bases identical to TRBD2. With 6 bases clipped from V and 9 bases from J, the junction kept 19 bases outside the gene matches. Germline V gene data show CDR1 as WNHNN and CDR2 as SYGVQD (reference sequence). The CDR3 has 17 amino acids. The CDR3 here is CASSPIPGTRARGEQFF. DNA for the CDR3: TGCGCCAGCAGCCCCATCCCCGGGACTAGGGCCCGAGGTGAGCAGTTCTTC.

The chain combines TRBV27 with TRBJ2-6; unclear D gene. The length of the CDR3 is 14 residues. Germline V CDR1 and CDR2: MNHEY, SMNVEV (reference sequence). V dropped 2 bases and J dropped 2 bases, with 4 bases sitting between them. CDR3 loop: CASSLIPGANVLTF. The CDR3 coding sequence is TGTGCCAGCAGTTTAATTCCTGGGGCCAACGTCCTGACTTTC.

The chain combines TRBV29-1 with TRBJ2-1, with 14 bases identical to TRBD2. Looked up from germline, CDR1 is SQVTM and CDR2 is ANQGSEA. The CDR3 is 14 amino acids. V was pared by 7 bases and J by 8 bases, with 7 bases of the junction left unmatched. The CDR3 nucleotides read TGCAGCGCCGGGACTAGCGGGAGTCAGTATGAGCAGTTCTTC. It codes for CSAGTSGSQYEQFF.

This clonotype occurred many times. V is TRBV27 and J is TRBJ2-1; a possible D gene is TRBD1 (6 bases). The germline CDR1 and CDR2 sequences are MNHEY and SMNVEV (reference sequence). This CDR3 is 14 amino acids long. V was trimmed by 7 bases and J by 1 base, leaving 11 bases between them. The CDR3 reads CASMGGTSYNEQFF. CDR3 bases: TGTGCCAGCATGGGTGGGACATCCTACAATGAGCAGTTCTTC.

This clonotype came up a few times. V usage is TRBV24-1 and J usage is TRBJ1-1; D may be TRBD1 (6 bases). Germline V lookup: CDR1 KGHDR, CDR2 SFDVKD. The CDR3 runs 14 residues. Between the trimmed V and J ends, which lost 0 bases and 5 bases, there was a span of 9 bases. CDR3 coding DNA: TGTGCCACCAGTGATTTGGACAGGCCGACTGAAGCTTTCTTT. Its protein is CATSDLDRPTEAFF.

This clonotype appeared a few times. The rearrangement uses TRBV12-3 or TRBV12-4 and TRBJ2-3; 14 nucleotides line up with TRBD2. This CDR3 spans 16 amino acids. V shed 6 bases and J 8 bases; nucleotides not matched to a gene: 10. CDR3 protein: CASRPTGLAGVSTQYF. The CDR3 nucleotides are TGTGCCAGCAGACCCACGGGACTAGCGGGAGTCTCTACGCAGTATTTT.

V gene TRBV9 combines with J gene TRBJ1-1; 7 bases fit TRBD1. The ends lost 3 bases at V and 3 bases at J; junction bases unmatched: 11. This CDR3 region has 16 residues. Germline V lookup: CDR1 SGDLS, CDR2 YYNGEE. CDR3 sequence reads: CASSARRQGGDTEAFF. The CDR3 DNA sequence: TGTGCCAGCAGCGCACGACGACAGGGAGGGGACACTGAAGCTTTCTTT.

This clonotype was counted ten times or more. V and J are TRBV29-1 and TRBJ2-3; 10 bases are shared with TRBD2. The CDR3 consists of 14 residues. The V and J ends lost 4 bases and 2 bases, in that order; junction bases with no gene match: 3. Looked up from germline, CDR1 is SQVTM and CDR2 is ANQGSEA. CDR3 sequence (DNA): TGCAGCGTTGGACTAGCGGGTAACACAGATACGCAGTATTTT. Protein sequence: CSVGLAGNTDTQYF.

This clonotype has at least ten counts. This rearrangement joins TRBV28 to TRBJ2-2; 7 nucleotides line up with TRBD1. The germline V gene has CDR1 MDHEN and CDR2 SYDVKM. This CDR3 region has 18 residues. V dropped 5 bases and J dropped 5; count of bases not matched to a gene: 17. CDR3 loop: CASSPYGLPGGRTGELFF. The CDR3 bases are TGTGCCAGCAGTCCGTACGGATTGCCAGGGGGAAGGACCGGGGAGCTGTTTTTT.

This chain joins TRBV19 and TRBJ1-1; weak D call: TRBD1 (6 bases). CDR1 and CDR2 from the germline V gene are LNHDA and SQIVND (reference sequence). The CDR3 has 17 amino acids. The V gene lost 9 bases and the J gene lost 0 bases, with 23 bases spanning the gap. CDR3: CASTSPNQGPLNTEAFF. In DNA form, the CDR3 reads TGTGCCAGCACAAGCCCTAATCAGGGGCCCCTGAACACTGAAGCTTTCTTT.

The table lists this clonotype with many counts. One junction end does not reproduce the germline sequence, and a read error may be involved. The chain has TRBV28 and TRBJ2-6; 7 nucleotides match TRBD2. This CDR3 region has 11 residues. Looked up from germline, CDR1 is MDHEN and CDR2 is SYDVKM. This CDR3 reads CASSLGLVPDF. The CDR3, as DNA: TGTGCCAGCAGTTTAGGACTAGTCCCTGACTTC. Using reference TRBV28 and TRBJ2-6 for the parts outside the CDR3, the full variable domain is DVKVTQSSRYLVKRTGEKVFLECVQDMDHENMFWYRQDPGLGLRLIYFSYDVKMKEKGDIPEGYSVSREKKERFSLILESASTNQTSMYLCASSLGLVPDFGAGSRLTVL.

This clonotype was counted many times. This rearrangement joins TRBV5-1 to TRBJ1-4; a possible D gene is TRBD1 (6 bases). This CDR3 comprises 14 residues. Germline values: CDR1 SGHRS, CDR2 YFSETQ. V was trimmed by 7 bases and J by 10 bases, leaving 20 bases between them. The CDR3 region is CASGEQGVSAKLFF. As DNA, the CDR3 is TGCGCCAGCGGTGAACAGGGTGTTTCCGCAAAACTGTTTTTT. Looking up the rest from reference TRBV5-1 and TRBJ1-4 gives the full variable domain: KAGVTQTPRYLIKTRGQQVTLSCSPISGHRSVSWYQQTPGQGLQFLFEYFSETQRNKGNFPGRFSGRQFSNSRSEMNVSTLELGDSALYLCASGEQGVSAKLFFGSGTQLSVL.

This chain connects TRBV6-2 or TRBV6-3 to TRBJ2-1, with 16 bases matching TRBD2. Germline V gives CDR1 MNHEY, CDR2 SVGEGT. The CDR3 covers 17 residues. With 7 bases clipped from V and 4 bases from J, the junction kept 7 bases outside the gene matches. CDR3 sequence reads: CASKGLAGGHMYNEQFF. The CDR3 DNA follows: TGTGCCAGCAAGGGACTAGCGGGAGGGCATATGTACAATGAGCAGTTCTTC.